The rows below give T cell receptor beta chains drawn from one sample of a study of CD8 T cells in Susac syndrome. TCRdb passed the immunoSEQ multiplex PCR reads through MiXCR, listing each CDR3 protein once. The sample lists 300,000 to 350,000 distinct CDR3 sequences, about 90% occurring once. The sequencing sample was made of CD4+ T cells from PBMCs. These receptors were collected from a human donor with multiple sclerosis. CDR3s include the opening cysteine and the closing phenylalanine or tryptophan. Fields, in order: J gene, clone size, D gene, V gene, CDR3 DNA, CDR3 protein. The D gene is left open where the match is weak. Only part of the rows carry a size: once, few, many, or a class if the clone is expanded.

>TRBJ2-7|-|-|TRBV3-1
TGTGCCAGCAGCACCACCCGGCGGGTAGAGGAGCAGTACTTC
CASSTTRRVEEQYF
>TRBJ1-1|-|TRBD1|TRBV30
TGTGCCTGGACAAACGGACAGGGATGGACTGAAGCTTTCTTT
CAWTNGQGWTEAFF
>TRBJ1-1|-|-|TRBV18
TGTGCCAGCTCACCACCGTGGGGGGTCGACACTGAAGCTTTCTTT
CASSPPWGVDTEAFF
>TRBJ1-1|-|TRBD1|TRBV6-2/TRBV6-3
TGTGCCAGCAGTGATCTCCCGGGACAGGAGAACACTGAAGCTTTCTTT
CASSDLPGQENTEAFF
>TRBJ2-5|once|-|TRBV15
TGTGCCACCAGCAGAGATCAAAGTGCCCAAGAGACCCAGTACTTC
CATSRDQSAQETQYF
>TRBJ2-1|-|TRBD2|TRBV3-1
TGTGCCAGCAGCCAAGAGGGAAGCGGGGGGGGCTACAATGAGCAGTTCTTC
CASSQEGSGGGYNEQFF
>TRBJ2-3|-|TRBD1|TRBV19
TGTGCCAGTAGTACGGGACCGGGACAGACTAGCACAGATACGCAGTATTTT
CASSTGPGQTSTDTQYF
>TRBJ1-4|-|TRBD1|TRBV6-5
TGTGCCAGCAGTTACGGGGACAGGGCGATTGAAAAACTGTTTTTT
CASSYGDRAIEKLFF
>TRBJ2-4|-|-|TRBV11-1
TGTGCCAGCAGCTTCGGCTGGGGTAGCGGAATGGGTGGATTAGCCAAAAACATTCAGTACTTC
CASSFGWGSGMGGLAKNIQYF
>TRBJ2-1|-|-|TRBV29-1
TGCAGCGTGGGAATGGCGGGGCCAGAGCAGTTCTTC
CSVGMAGPEQFF
>TRBJ2-1|-|-|TRBV24-1
TGTGCCACCAGTGCTCCACTTGCCCGTAGCCGTTACAATGAGCAGTTCTTC
CATSAPLARSRYNEQFF
>TRBJ2-7|-|TRBD2|TRBV6-5
TGTGCCGTGACCGGGACTAGTAAGTACGAGCAGTACTTC
CAVTGTSKYEQYF
>TRBJ1-2|-|-|TRBV30
TGTGCCTGGAGTTTGGTACCCGGGGTCTACACCTTC
CAWSLVPGVYTF
>TRBJ2-1|-|-|TRBV5-1
TGCGCCAGCAGCTTGGCTTGGGGGGACAATGAGCAGTTCTTC
CASSLAWGDNEQFF
>TRBJ1-6|-|-|TRBV30
TGTGCTCTTGGAGGGTCCTATAATTCACCCCTCCACTTT
CALGGSYNSPLHF
>TRBJ1-1|-|TRBD1|TRBV11-2
TGTGCCAGCAGCGTAGGTTTTCGTTGGACAGGGGGCGCGGGGAACACTGAAGCTTTCTTT
CASSVGFRWTGGAGNTEAFF
>TRBJ1-5|-|-|TRBV12-3/TRBV12-4
TGTGCCAGCAGTACCGGGGGACAGCCCCAGCATTTT
CASSTGGQPQHF
>TRBJ2-1|-|TRBD2|TRBV6-2/TRBV6-3
TGTGCCAGCAGTTACTTGAAGCTAGCGGGGTACAATGAGCAGTTCTTC
CASSYLKLAGYNEQFF
>TRBJ1-3|-|-|TRBV3-1
TGTGCCAGCAGCCACTACAGGATCGGGAGTTTCTCTGGAAACACCATATATTTT
CASSHYRIGSFSGNTIYF
>TRBJ1-2|-|TRBD1|TRBV10-2
TGCGCCAGCAGTGAGACGCAGACAGGGAGATATGGCTACACCTTC
CASSETQTGRYGYTF
>TRBJ2-3|once|TRBD2|TRBV12-3/TRBV12-4
TGTGCCAGCAGACGGACTAGTCGGTCTGATACGCAGTATTTT
CASRRTSRSDTQYF
>TRBJ2-1|-|TRBD2|TRBV5-4
TGTGCCAGCAGCCCCGGACTAGCGGGGGGGCCGGAGATGGATGAGCAGTTCTTC
CASSPGLAGGPEMDEQFF
>TRBJ1-5|-|TRBD1|TRBV27
TGTGCCAGCAGTTTATCTAATCGAATGTTAGGGGGCCCCGTCCATTTT
CASSLSNRMLGGPVHF
>TRBJ2-4|-|-|TRBV6-1
TGTGCCAGCACCAAGGGAGGGGGCGGTGGGAACATTCAGTACTTC
CASTKGGGGGNIQYF
>TRBJ2-2|-|-|TRBV12-3/TRBV12-4
TGTGCCAGCAGTTCCGCAACAGCCCGCGGGGAGCTGTTTTTT
CASSSATARGELFF
>TRBJ2-2|-|TRBD2|TRBV11-2
TGTGCCAGCAGCAGGAGGACTAGCCACAACACCGGGGAGCTGTTTTTT
CASSRRTSHNTGELFF
>TRBJ2-7|-|-|TRBV11-1
TGTGCCAGCAGCTCTTCGGACGGCCCTTACGAGCAGTACTTC
CASSSSDGPYEQYF
>TRBJ2-1|-|TRBD2|TRBV9
TGTGCCAGCAGCGTAGCCTCTACTCTAGCGGGAGGGCTCAGGGATGAGCAGTTCTTC
CASSVASTLAGGLRDEQFF
>TRBJ2-5|once|-|TRBV4-3
TGCGCCAGCAGCCTGGACCCGGAAGAGACCCAGTACTTC
CASSLDPEETQYF
>TRBJ1-2|-|-|TRBV20-1
TGCAGTGCTAGACAGGGCGGCTATGGCTACACCTTC
CSARQGGYGYTF
>TRBJ2-7|-|TRBD1|TRBV7-2
TGTGCCAGCAGCTCGATCGGGACAGCCACCTACGAGCAGTACTTC
CASSSIGTATYEQYF
>TRBJ2-5|-|-|TRBV19
TGTGCCAGTACCCCTCAGTGGGGAAACCAAGAGACCCAGTACTTC
CASTPQWGNQETQYF
>TRBJ2-6|-|-|TRBV4-3
TGCGCCAGCAGTCCCCCGGCGGGGAAGAGCTCTGGGGCCAACGTCCTGACTTTC
CASSPPAGKSSGANVLTF
>TRBJ1-1|-|-|TRBV5-1
TGCGCCAGCAGCCTCGGACAGAAATTTGAAGCTTTCTTT
CASSLGQKFEAFF
>TRBJ2-5|-|-|TRBV5-1
TGCGCCAGCAGCTTGATGCCGGGGGCTATAGAGACCCAGTACTTC
CASSLMPGAIETQYF
>TRBJ1-4|-|TRBD1|TRBV9
TGTGCCAGCAGCGACACCGGGACAGGGGACGAAAAACTGTTTTTT
CASSDTGTGDEKLFF
>TRBJ2-1|-|-|TRBV7-9
TGTGCCAGCAGCTCGTACAGGGTCAATGAGCAGTTCTTC
CASSSYRVNEQFF
>TRBJ2-1|-|TRBD2|TRBV29-1
TGCAGCGCCTTTAGCGGGGCCGGCTACAATGAGCAGTTCTTC
CSAFSGAGYNEQFF
>TRBJ1-1|-|TRBD1|TRBV12-3/TRBV12-4
TGTGCCAGCAGACAGGGGTCGAACACTGAAGCTTTCTTT
CASRQGSNTEAFF
>TRBJ1-1|-|-|TRBV7-9
TGTGCCACCCTGCTTCATAACACTGAAGCTTTCTTT
CATLLHNTEAFF
>TRBJ2-1|-|TRBD2|TRBV12-3/TRBV12-4
TGTGCCAGCAGAGCCGGGACTAGCGGGGGGCTCAGTGAGCAGTTCTTC
CASRAGTSGGLSEQFF
>TRBJ1-4|-|TRBD1|TRBV7-2
TGTGCCAGCAGCTCGGACAGGGGGCATGAAAAACTGTTTTTT
CASSSDRGHEKLFF
>TRBJ2-2|-|TRBD2|TRBV7-9
TGTGCCAGCAGCTTAGTCCTGACTAGCGCCACCGGGGAGCTGTTTTTT
CASSLVLTSATGELFF
>TRBJ2-5|-|TRBD2|TRBV7-2
TGTGCCAGCAGCCTAACGGGACTAGCGGTATCTCAAGAGACCCAGTACTTC
CASSLTGLAVSQETQYF
>TRBJ2-5|-|-|TRBV7-8
TGTGCCAGCAGCTTAGATAGGGGTGTAGAGACCCAGTACTTC
CASSLDRGVETQYF